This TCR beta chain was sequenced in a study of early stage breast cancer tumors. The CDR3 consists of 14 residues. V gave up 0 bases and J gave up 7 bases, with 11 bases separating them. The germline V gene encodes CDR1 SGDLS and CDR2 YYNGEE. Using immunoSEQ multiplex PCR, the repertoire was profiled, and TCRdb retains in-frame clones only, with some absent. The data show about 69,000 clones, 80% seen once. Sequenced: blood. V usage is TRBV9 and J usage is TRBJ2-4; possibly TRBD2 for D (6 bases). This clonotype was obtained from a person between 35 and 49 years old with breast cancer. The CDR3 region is CASSVGSGVNIQYF. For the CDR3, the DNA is TGTGCCAGCAGCGTAGGGTCGGGGGTGAACATTCAGTACTTC.